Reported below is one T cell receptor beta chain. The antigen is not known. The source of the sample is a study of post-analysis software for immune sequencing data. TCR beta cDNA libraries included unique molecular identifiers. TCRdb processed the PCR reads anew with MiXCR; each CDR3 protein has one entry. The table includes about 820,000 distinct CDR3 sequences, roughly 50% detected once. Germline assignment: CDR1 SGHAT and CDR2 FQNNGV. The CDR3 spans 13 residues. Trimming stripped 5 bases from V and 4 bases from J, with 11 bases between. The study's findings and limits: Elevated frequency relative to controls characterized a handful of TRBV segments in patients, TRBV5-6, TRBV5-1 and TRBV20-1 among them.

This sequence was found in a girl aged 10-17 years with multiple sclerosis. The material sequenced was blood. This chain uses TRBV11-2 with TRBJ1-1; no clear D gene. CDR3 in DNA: TGTGCCAGCAGCACCCCGTTGGGCACTGAAGCTTTCTTT. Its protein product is CASSTPLGTEAFF.